A selection of T cell receptor beta chains follows, all from one sample in a study of cytomegalovirus exposure and HLA in healthy donors. The assay was immunoSEQ multiplex PCR, and TCRdb's table has in-frame clones only and misses some. This table has some 90,000 clones, about 70% appearing once. The specimen sequenced was PBMCs. Source of these receptors: a man aged 60-69 years in good health and CMV-seronegative. The CDR3 runs from the conserved cysteine through the conserved F or W. Fields, in order: J gene, V gene, CDR3 protein.

>TRBJ2-5|TRBV9
CASSVGGWEETQYF
>TRBJ1-2|TRBV7-9
CASSLEDRGEGYTF
>TRBJ1-5|TRBV5-4
CASSLDGRMPGPQHF
>TRBJ1-2|TRBV27
CASSFTAVGYGYTF
>TRBJ2-1|TRBV7-9
CASTWAGASGGEQFF
>TRBJ2-5|TRBV10-3
CAISRDSQETQYF
>TRBJ2-2|TRBV2
CASITDRGGTGELFF
>TRBJ1-5|TRBV6-1
CASSEAAGSNQPQHF
>TRBJ2-5|TRBV28
CASGRDDQYF
>TRBJ1-2|TRBV7-2
CASSLDGREWGNYGYTF
>TRBJ2-1|TRBV5-6
CASSLRFGLAYNEQFF
>TRBJ2-3|TRBV5-6
CASSREDSRSDTQYF
>TRBJ2-2|TRBV7-6
CASSRDQGTGELFF
>TRBJ2-5|TRBV5-4
CASSLDGLQETQYF
>TRBJ2-7|TRBV30
CAWNAGQGRLKQYF
>TRBJ2-1|TRBV25-1
CASSESSGGSSYNEQFF
>TRBJ1-4|TRBV11-2
CASSRDRVDEKLFF
>TRBJ2-5|TRBV2
CASSVRTSGETQYF
>TRBJ1-5|TRBV7-9
CASQTGGQPQHF
>TRBJ2-7|TRBV9
CASSQGVRTYEQYF
>TRBJ1-1|TRBV6-1
CASILTGGDTEAFF
>TRBJ2-1|TRBV29-1
CRGGSSSYNEQFF
>TRBJ2-5|TRBV10-2
CASSESMGRETQYF
>TRBJ2-6|TRBV4-1
CASSQEGSGGSGANVLTF
>TRBJ1-5|TRBV19
CASSIEVPGRNQPQHF
>TRBJ1-4|TRBV9
CASSVEGDTATNEKLFF
>TRBJ2-7|TRBV28
CASQGGADNYEQYF
>TRBJ1-1|TRBV7-9
CASSPETGETEAFF
>TRBJ2-1|TRBV18
CASSPMTPLAYEQFF
>TRBJ2-7|TRBV6-5
CASSDLETSYEQYF
>TRBJ2-1|TRBV6-5
CASSFGSPWSYNEQFF
>TRBJ2-5|TRBV29-1
CSAQDRFQETQYF
>TRBJ2-7|TRBV28
CASSSGGNSYEQYF
>TRBJ2-1|TRBV7-2
CASRYNPGTRAYNEQFF
>TRBJ2-7|TRBV7-8
CASSLTWRDLDEQYF
>TRBJ1-2|TRBV30
CAWGRQERGYTF
>TRBJ1-2|TRBV2
CASSGNRANYGYTF
>TRBJ1-2|TRBV6-5
CASSLDSNYGYTF
>NA|TRBV4-2
CASSQPGQTYEQYF
>TRBJ2-1|TRBV19
CASSILSGYYNEQFF
>TRBJ2-5|TRBV4-3
CASSPTSGQGTQYF
>TRBJ2-1|TRBV4-1
CASSQLGVGQFF